The clone carrying this T cell receptor beta chain showed up just once. Its target is not known. The PCR ran on 60 Vbeta and 13 Jbeta primers. This table comes from immunoSEQ multiplex PCR, and its TCRdb copy is limited to in-frame clones, with some not included. The profile shows around 100,000 clones, roughly 71% of them singletons. This specimen belongs to a study of cytomegalovirus exposure and HLA in healthy donors. General study results and limits: TCR beta V- and J-gene trimming, according to a later analysis, was linked to a missense DCLRE1C variant. 150 or so TCR beta chains were listed as cytomegalovirus-associated.

Sequenced material: PBMCs. This clonotype was obtained from a man aged 35 to 55 in good health and CMV-seropositive.

Here the CDR3 DNA reads TGTGCCAGTAGTAGAGGGACTAGCGGGAGTTTCGCAGATACGCAGTATTTT. Encoded protein: CASSRGTSGSFADTQYF. The chain joins TRBV19 to TRBJ2-3, with TRBD2 matching 14 bases. The CDR3 contains 17 residues. Germline CDR1 is LNHDA and CDR2 is SQIVND (reference sequence). Trimming cost V 4 bases and J 4 bases; bases outside gene matches: 7.